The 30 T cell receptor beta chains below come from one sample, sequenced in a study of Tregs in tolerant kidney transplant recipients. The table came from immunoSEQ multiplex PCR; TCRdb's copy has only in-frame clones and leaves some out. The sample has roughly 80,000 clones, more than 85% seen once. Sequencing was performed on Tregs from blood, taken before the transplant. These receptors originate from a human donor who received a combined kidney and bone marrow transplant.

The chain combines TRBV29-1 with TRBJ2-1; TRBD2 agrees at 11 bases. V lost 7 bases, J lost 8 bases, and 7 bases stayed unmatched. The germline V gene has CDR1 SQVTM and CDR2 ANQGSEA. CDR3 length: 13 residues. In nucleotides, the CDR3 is TGCAGCGCACAACTAGCGGGAGTACATGAGCAGTTCTTC. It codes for CSAQLAGVHEQFF.

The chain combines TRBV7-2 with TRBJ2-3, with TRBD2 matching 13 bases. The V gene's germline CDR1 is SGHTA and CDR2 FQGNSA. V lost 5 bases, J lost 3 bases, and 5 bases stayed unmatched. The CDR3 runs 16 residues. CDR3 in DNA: TGTGCCAGCAGCAAGGGACTAGCGGGATGGACAGATACGCAGTATTTT. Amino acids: CASSKGLAGWTDTQYF.

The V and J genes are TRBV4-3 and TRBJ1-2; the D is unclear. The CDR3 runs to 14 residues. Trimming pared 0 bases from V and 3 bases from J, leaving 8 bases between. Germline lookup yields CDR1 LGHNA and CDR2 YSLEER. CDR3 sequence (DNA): TGCGCCAGCAGCCAAGATCGTATTTACTATGGCTACACCTTC. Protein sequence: CASSQDRIYYGYTF.

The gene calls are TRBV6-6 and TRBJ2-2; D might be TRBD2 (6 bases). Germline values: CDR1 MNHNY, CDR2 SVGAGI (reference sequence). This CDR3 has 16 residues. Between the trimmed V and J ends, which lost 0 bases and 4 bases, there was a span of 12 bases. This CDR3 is CASSYSRGIATGELFF. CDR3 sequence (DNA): TGTGCCAGCAGTTACTCTCGCGGGATAGCCACCGGGGAGCTGTTTTTT.

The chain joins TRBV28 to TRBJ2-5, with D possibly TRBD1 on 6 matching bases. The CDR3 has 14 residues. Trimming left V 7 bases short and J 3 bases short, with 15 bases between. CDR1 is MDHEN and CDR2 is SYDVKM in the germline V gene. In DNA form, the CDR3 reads TGTGCCAGCACGGGACATGTTGCCAAAGAGACCCAGTACTTC. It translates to CASTGHVAKETQYF.

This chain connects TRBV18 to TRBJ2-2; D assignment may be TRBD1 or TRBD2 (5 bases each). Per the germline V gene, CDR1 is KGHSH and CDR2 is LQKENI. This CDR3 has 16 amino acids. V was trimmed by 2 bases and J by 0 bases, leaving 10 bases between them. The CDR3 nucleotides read TGTGCCAGCTCACCATACGGGACGGCGAACACCGGGGAGCTGTTTTTT. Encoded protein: CASSPYGTANTGELFF.

The CDR3 nucleotides are TGTGCCAGCAAGGGGGGCTCCTACGAGCAGTACTTC. This sequence encodes CASKGGSYEQYF. The chain has TRBV28 and TRBJ2-5, with D perhaps matching TRBD1 or TRBD2 (6 bases each). Near its end, the DNA agrees better with TRBJ2-7, so the J call may be wrong. CDR3 length: 12 residues. Germline CDR1 and CDR2: MDHEN and SYDVKM.

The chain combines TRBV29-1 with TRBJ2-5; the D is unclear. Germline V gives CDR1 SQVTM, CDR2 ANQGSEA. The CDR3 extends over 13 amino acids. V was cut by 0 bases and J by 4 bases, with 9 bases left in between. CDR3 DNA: TGCAGCGTTGAAGACACCGAAGGAGAGACCCAGTACTTC. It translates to CSVEDTEGETQYF.

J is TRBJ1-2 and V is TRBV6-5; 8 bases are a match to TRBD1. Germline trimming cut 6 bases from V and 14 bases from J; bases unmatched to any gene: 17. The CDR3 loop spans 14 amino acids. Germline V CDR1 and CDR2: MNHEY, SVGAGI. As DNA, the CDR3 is TGTGCCAGCAGCCGAAGACAGGGGAGGATCGCCGAGACCTTC. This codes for CASSRRQGRIAETF.

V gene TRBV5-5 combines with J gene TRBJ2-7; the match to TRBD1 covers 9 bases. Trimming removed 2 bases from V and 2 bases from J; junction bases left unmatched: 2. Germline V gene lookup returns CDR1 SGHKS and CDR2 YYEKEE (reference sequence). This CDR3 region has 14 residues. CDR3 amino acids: CASSFGQGTYEQYF. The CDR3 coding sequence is TGTGCCAGCAGCTTCGGACAGGGGACCTACGAGCAGTACTTC.

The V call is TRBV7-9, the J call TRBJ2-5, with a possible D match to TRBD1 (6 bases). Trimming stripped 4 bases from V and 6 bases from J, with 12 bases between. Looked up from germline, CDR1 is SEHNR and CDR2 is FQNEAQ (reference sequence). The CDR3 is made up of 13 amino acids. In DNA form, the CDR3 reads TGTGCCAGCAGCTACAGGGAATTAAAGACCCAGTACTTC. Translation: CASSYRELKTQYF.

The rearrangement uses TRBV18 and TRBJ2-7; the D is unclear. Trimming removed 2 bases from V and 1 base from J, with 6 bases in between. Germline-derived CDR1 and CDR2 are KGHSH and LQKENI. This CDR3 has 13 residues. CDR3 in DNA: TGTGCCAGCTCACCAGTGAGGTCCTACGAGCAGTACTTC. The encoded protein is CASSPVRSYEQYF.

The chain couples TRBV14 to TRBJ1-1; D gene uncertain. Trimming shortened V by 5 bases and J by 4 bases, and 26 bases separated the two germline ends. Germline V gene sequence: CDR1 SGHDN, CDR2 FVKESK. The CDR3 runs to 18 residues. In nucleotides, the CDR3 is TGTGCCAGCAGCAAACAACTTACGGGAAGAGGTCCCAGCACTGAAGCTTTCTTT. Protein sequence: CASSKQLTGRGPSTEAFF.

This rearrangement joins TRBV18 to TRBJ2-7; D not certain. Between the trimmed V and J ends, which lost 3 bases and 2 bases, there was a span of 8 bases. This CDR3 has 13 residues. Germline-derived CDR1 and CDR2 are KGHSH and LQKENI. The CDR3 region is CASSPGATYEQYF. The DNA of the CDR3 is TGTGCCAGCTCACCGGGTGCGACCTACGAGCAGTACTTC.

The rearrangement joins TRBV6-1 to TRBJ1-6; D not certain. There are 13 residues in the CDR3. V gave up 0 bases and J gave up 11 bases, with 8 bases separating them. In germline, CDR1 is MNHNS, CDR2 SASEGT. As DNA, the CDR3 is TGTGCCAGCAGTGAAGCGTGGCTTGCACCCCTCCACTTT. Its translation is CASSEAWLAPLHF.

The CDR3 region is CASTPNPAVTEAFF. The CDR3 coding sequence is TGTGCCAGCACCCCGAATCCGGCGGTGACTGAAGCTTTCTTT. J is TRBJ1-1 and V is TRBV5-6; unclear D gene. Trimming took off 6 bases at V and 5 bases at J, with 17 bases between the two ends. This CDR3 is 14 amino acids long. Germline V gives CDR1 SGHDT, CDR2 YYEEEE.

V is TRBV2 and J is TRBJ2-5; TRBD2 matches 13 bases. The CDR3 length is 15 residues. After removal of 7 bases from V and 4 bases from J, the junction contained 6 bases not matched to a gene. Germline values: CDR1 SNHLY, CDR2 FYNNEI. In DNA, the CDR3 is TGTGCCAGCAACGGACTAGCGGGAGCTCGAGAGACCCAGTACTTC. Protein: CASNGLAGARETQYF.

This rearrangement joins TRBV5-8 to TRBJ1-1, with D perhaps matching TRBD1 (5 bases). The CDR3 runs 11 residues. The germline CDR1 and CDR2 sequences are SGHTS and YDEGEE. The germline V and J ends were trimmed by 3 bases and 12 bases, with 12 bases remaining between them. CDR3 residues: CASSSRGRSFF. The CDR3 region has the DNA TGTGCCAGCAGCTCGAGGGGACGCTCTTTCTTT.

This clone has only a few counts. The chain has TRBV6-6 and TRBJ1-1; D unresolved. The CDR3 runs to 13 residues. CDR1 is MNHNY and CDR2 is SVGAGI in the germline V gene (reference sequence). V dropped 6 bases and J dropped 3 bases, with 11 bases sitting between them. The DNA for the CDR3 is TGTGCCAGCAGCCCCTGGGAGGACACTGAAGCTTTCTTT. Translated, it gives CASSPWEDTEAFF.

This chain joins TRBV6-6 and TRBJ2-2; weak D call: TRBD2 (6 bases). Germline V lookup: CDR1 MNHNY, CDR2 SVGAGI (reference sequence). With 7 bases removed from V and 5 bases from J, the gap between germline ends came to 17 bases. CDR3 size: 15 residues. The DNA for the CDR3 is TGTGCCAGCAACGGGTGGCTAGGAGGGACCGGGGAGCTGTTTTTT. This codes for CASNGWLGGTGELFF.

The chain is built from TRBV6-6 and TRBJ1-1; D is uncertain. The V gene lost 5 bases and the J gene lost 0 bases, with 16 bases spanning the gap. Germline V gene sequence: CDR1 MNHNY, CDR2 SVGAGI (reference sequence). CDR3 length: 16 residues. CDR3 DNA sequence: TGTGCCAGCAGTGGTCGTGGTTCCAGAATGAACACTGAAGCTTTCTTT. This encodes CASSGRGSRMNTEAFF.

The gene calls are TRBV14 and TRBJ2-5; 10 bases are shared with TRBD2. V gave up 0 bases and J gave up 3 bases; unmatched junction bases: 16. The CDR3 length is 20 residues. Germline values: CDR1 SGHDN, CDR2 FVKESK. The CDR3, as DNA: TGTGCCAGCAGCCAAGAACTGGGCAGGACTTCTAGCGGGAGAAAAGAGACCCAGTACTTC. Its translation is CASSQELGRTSSGRKETQYF.

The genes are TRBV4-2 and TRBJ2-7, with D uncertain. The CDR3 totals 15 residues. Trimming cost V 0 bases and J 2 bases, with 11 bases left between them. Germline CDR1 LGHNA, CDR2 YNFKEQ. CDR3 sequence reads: CASSQDPLIAYEQYF. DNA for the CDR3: TGTGCCAGCAGCCAAGACCCCCTTATCGCCTACGAGCAGTACTTC.

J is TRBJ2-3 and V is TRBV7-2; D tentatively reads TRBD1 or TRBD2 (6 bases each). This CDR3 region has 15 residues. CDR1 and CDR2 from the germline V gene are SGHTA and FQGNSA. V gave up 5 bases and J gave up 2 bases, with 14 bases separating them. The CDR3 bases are TGTGCCAGCAGCCCGGGGGCAGTCCACACAGATACGCAGTATTTT. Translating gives CASSPGAVHTDTQYF.

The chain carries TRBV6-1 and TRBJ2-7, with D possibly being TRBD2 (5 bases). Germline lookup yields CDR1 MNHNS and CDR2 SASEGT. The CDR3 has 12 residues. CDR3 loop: CASGQSSYEQYF. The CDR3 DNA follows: TGTGCGAGCGGCCAGAGCTCCTACGAGCAGTACTTC.

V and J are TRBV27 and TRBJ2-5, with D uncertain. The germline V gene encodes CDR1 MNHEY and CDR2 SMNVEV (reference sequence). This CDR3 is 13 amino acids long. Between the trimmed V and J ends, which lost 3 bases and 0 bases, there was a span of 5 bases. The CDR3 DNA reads TGTGCCAGCAGTTTTCTGTACCAAGAGACCCAGTACTTC. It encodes CASSFLYQETQYF.

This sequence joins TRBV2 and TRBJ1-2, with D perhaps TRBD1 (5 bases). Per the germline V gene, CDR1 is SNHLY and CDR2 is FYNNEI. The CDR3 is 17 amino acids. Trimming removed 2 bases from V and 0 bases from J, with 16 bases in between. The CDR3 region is CASSEMGRVLANYGYTF. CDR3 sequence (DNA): TGTGCCAGCAGTGAAATGGGCAGGGTCCTAGCTAACTATGGCTACACCTTC.

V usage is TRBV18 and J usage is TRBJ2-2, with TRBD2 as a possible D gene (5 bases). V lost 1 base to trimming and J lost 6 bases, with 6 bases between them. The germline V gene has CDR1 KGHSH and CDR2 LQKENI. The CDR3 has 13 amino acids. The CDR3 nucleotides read TGTGCCAGCTCACCACGGGAGCCCGGGGAGCTGTTTTTT. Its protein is CASSPREPGELFF. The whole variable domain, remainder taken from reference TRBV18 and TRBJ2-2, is NAGVMQNPRHLVRRRGQEARLRCSPMKGHSHVYWYRQLPEEGLKFMVYLQKENIIDESGMPKERFSAEFPKEGPSILRIQQVVRGDSAAYFCASSPREPGELFFGEGSRLTVL.

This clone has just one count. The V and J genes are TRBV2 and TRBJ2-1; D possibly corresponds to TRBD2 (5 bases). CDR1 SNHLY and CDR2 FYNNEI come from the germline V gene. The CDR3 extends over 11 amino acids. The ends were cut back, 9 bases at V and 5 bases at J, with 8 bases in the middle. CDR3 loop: CASEGNNEQFF. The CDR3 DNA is TGTGCCAGTGAGGGCAACAATGAGCAGTTCTTC. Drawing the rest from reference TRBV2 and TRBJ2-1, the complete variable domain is EPEVTQTPSHQVTQMGQEVILRCVPISNHLYFYWYRQILGQKVEFLVSFYNNEISEKSEIFDDQFSVERPDGSNFTLKIRSTKLEDSAMYFCASEGNNEQFFGPGTRLTVL.

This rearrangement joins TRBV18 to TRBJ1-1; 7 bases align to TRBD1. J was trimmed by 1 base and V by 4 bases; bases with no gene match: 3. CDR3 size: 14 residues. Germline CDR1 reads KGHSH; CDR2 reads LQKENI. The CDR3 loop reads CASSLGQSNTEAFF. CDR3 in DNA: TGTGCCAGCTCACTGGGACAGTCGAACACTGAAGCTTTCTTT.